The 20 T cell receptor beta chains reported below all come from one sample, sequenced in a study of T cells in women clearing cervical HPV infection. Using immunoSEQ multiplex PCR, the repertoire was profiled, and TCRdb retains in-frame clones only, with some absent. The sample totals 30,000 to 40,000 clones. The sequenced sample was blood buffy coat. The source is a woman between 18 and 75 years old with a cervical HPV16 infection that either progressed to CIN3+ or cleared (not recorded which).

With respect to this clone: The CDR3 goes on 3 residues after the read ends, and that part is filled in from the germline J gene. V and J are TRBV19 and TRBJ2-4, with D possibly matching TRBD2 (5 bases). Per germline, CDR1 LNHDA and CDR2 SQIVND (reference sequence). The CDR3 contains 11 residues. CDR3 sequence: CASTGNYGQYF. The sequenced CDR3 bases are TGTGCCAGTACGGGGAACTATGGT.

For this clone: The sequence runs out 3 residues before the end of the CDR3; the remainder is reconstructed from the germline J gene. The chain recombines TRBV13 with TRBJ2-2; D not resolved. The V gene's germline CDR1 is PRHDT and CDR2 FYEKMQ (reference sequence). There are 15 residues in the CDR3. The sequenced CDR3 bases are TGTGCCAGCAGCATTCGGTTAGGAACTAATGAAAAG. It is translated as CASSIRLGTNEK. The complete CDR3 protein is CASSIRLGTNEKLFF.

A note on this clone: One end of the junction fails to match germline, which may point to a read error. The read gets to within 3 residues of the CDR3 end, and the germline J gene fills in the rest. J is TRBJ2-4 and V is TRBV19, with a possible D match to TRBD1 (6 bases). There are 17 residues in the CDR3. The V gene's germline CDR1 is LNHDA and CDR2 SQIVND (reference sequence). The CDR3 is CTSSPNRESTKYSGQYF. Partial CDR3 DNA: TGTACCAGTAGTCCCAACAGGGAAAGCACGAAGTATTCGGGT.

With regard to this clone: The CDR3 extends 3 residues past the end of the read, so its final part is completed from the germline J gene. The chain employs TRBV7-3 and TRBJ2-1; 7 nucleotides line up with TRBD2. V was pared by 4 bases and J by 8 bases, with 11 bases of the junction left unmatched. CDR1 is SGHTA and CDR2 is FQGTGA in the germline V gene. This CDR3 is built from 15 residues. CDR3 in amino acids: CASSSGGGSRDEQFF. The sequenced part of the CDR3 DNA is TGTGCCAGCAGCTCCGGCGGGGGTTCGAGAGATGAG.

Remarks on this clone: The read is 3 residues too short to cover the CDR3 end, so that end is filled in from the germline J gene. The V gene is TRBV6-1, the J gene TRBJ1-1, with D possibly TRBD1 on 6 matching bases. V lost 4 bases to trimming and J lost 3 bases, with 12 bases between them. The CDR3 length is 14 residues. Per germline, CDR1 MNHNS and CDR2 SASEGT. CDR3 bases read: TGTGCCAGCAGTGTCCAAGGGGGGGACACTGAA. This gives the protein CASSVQGGDTE. The complete CDR3 sequence is CASSVQGGDTEAFF.

On this clone itself: The CDR3 is cut off 3 residues early in the read; its end comes from the germline J gene. This chain connects TRBV5-6 to TRBJ1-2, with 7 bases identical to TRBD1. The CDR3 has 12 residues. Germline CDR1 and CDR2: SGHDT and YYEEEE. The sequenced part of the CDR3 DNA is TGTGCCAGCAGCAGGGGGCAATTAGGC. This gives the protein CASSRGQLG. The entire CDR3 reads CASSRGQLGYTF.

Comment on this clone: Read coverage stops 3 residues before the CDR3 terminus; the germline J gene supplies the remainder. The chain joins TRBV2 to TRBJ1-2, with 8 bases lining up with TRBD1. Per the germline V gene, CDR1 is SNHLY and CDR2 is FYNNEI. This CDR3 is built from 13 residues. The ends lost 5 bases at V and 4 bases at J; junction bases unmatched: 3. CDR3 protein: CASSPDRAYGYTF. Incomplete CDR3 DNA: TGTGCCAGCAGTCCGGACAGGGCCTATGGC.

The CDR3 DNA, read in part, is TGTGCCAGCAGCGCCCAGGGCTATGGT. Residues: CASSAQGYG. The whole CDR3 reads CASSAQGYGQYF. The V and J genes are TRBV7-6 and TRBJ2-4, with D perhaps TRBD1 (5 bases). Sequencing ends 3 residues short of the CDR3 end; the germline J gene provides the rest. CDR3 length equals 12 residues. Germline V gives CDR1 SGHVS, CDR2 FNYEAQ.

A remark on this clone: With the read ending 3 residues before the CDR3 end, the germline J gene is used to fill in that end. J is TRBJ2-3 and V is TRBV10-3; a weak D match, TRBD2 (6 bases). The germline V gene has CDR1 ENHRY and CDR2 SYGVKD. CDR3 length: 14 amino acids. CDR3 DNA, as far as it was read: TGTGCCATCAGTGAGTCGTCGACGGCGGGGACG. The encoded protein is CAISESSTAGT. The entire CDR3 sequence reads CAISESSTAGTQYF.

On this clone: Coverage ceases 3 residues before the CDR3 finishes, and the germline J gene fills in the end. This chain connects TRBV2 to TRBJ2-2, with D possibly TRBD2 on 6 matching bases. The germline CDR1 and CDR2 sequences are SNHLY and FYNNEI. CDR3 length: 14 amino acids. CDR3: CASRIWGLNEKLFF. CDR3 DNA, as far as it was read: TGTGCCAGCAGGATCTGGGGACTTAATGAAAAG.

A word on this clone: The CDR3 end is not reached by the read, which stops 3 residues before it; the germline J gene fills it in. V gene TRBV7-2 combines with J gene TRBJ2-2; possibly TRBD1 for D (5 bases). This CDR3 contains 13 residues. Germline V lookup: CDR1 SGHTA, CDR2 FQGNSA. This CDR3 reads CASSFGAREKLFF. The sequenced part of the CDR3 DNA is TGTGCCAGCAGCTTTGGGGCTAGAGAAAAG.

A remark on this clone: The read terminates 3 residues ahead of where the CDR3 ends, so the germline J gene completes it. The V and J genes are TRBV18 and TRBJ2-3; D call uncertain. Germline V gene data show CDR1 as KGHSH and CDR2 as LQKENI. The CDR3 consists of 15 residues. The CDR3: CASSPPGSPQETQYF. Incomplete CDR3 DNA: TGTGCCAGCTCACCACCAGGTTCCCCTCAAGAGACG.

With respect to this clone: Read data end 3 residues before the CDR3 end; the end is taken from the germline J gene. This chain joins TRBV30 and TRBJ2-3; TRBD2 agrees at 15 bases. Germline CDR1 GTSNPN, CDR2 SVGIG (reference sequence). The CDR3 is 17 residues long. Trimming took 3 bases from V and 7 from J; bases not matched to a gene: 11. The CDR3 protein is CAWRPRGTSGRHNTQYF. The DNA read from the CDR3 is TGTGCCTGGAGGCCCCGAGGGACTAGCGGGAGGCACAATACG.

The CDR3 loop is CASRPTGGYEQYF. CDR3 DNA (partial): TGTGCCAGCAGACCCACCGGCGGGTACGAG. The chain employs TRBV7-2 and TRBJ2-7, with D possibly TRBD2 on 5 matching bases. The read halts 3 residues ahead of the CDR3 end, with the missing end drawn from the germline J gene. V was cut by 6 bases and J by 4 bases, with 13 bases left in between. This CDR3 is 13 amino acids long. Germline CDR1 and CDR2: SGHTA and FQGNSA.

To note about this clone: The sequence runs out 3 residues before the end of the CDR3; the remainder is reconstructed from the germline J gene. The gene calls are TRBV19 and TRBJ2-2, with D possibly matching TRBD1 (7 bases). Looked up from germline, CDR1 is LNHDA and CDR2 is SQIVND (reference sequence). The CDR3 totals 12 residues. CDR3 sequence: CASARGDEKLFF. CDR3 bases read: TGTGCCAGCGCCAGGGGGGATGAAAAG.

Concerning this clone: The read stops 3 residues short of the end of the CDR3; the missing end is completed from the germline J gene. This chain links TRBV6-1 with TRBJ2-5; 9 bases agree with TRBD2. In germline, CDR1 is MNHNS, CDR2 SASEGT. The length of the CDR3 is 17 residues. V lost 2 bases and J lost 5; bases outside the gene matches: 12. This chain's CDR3 is CASSEHRGGGAGETQYF. Incomplete CDR3 DNA: TGTGCCAGCAGTGAACATCGGGGCGGGGGGGCCGGGGAGACC.

In regard to this clone: The read ends 3 residues before the CDR3 terminus; that terminus is restored from the germline J gene. This chain connects TRBV20-1 to TRBJ2-5; 8 bases fit TRBD1. The junction had 2 bases not matched to a gene; V was cut back by 4 bases and J by 1 base. The CDR3 consists of 13 residues. Germline V gene lookup returns CDR1 DFQATT and CDR2 SNEGSKA (reference sequence). The DNA read from the CDR3 is TGCAGTGCTAACGACAGGGGCCAAGAGACC. Its protein is CSANDRGQET. The entire CDR3 sequence reads CSANDRGQETQYF.

In the case of this clone: Read coverage stops 3 residues before the CDR3 terminus; the germline J gene supplies the remainder. The V call is TRBV7-9, the J call TRBJ2-3, with 9 bases that match TRBD1. This CDR3 comprises 15 residues. Per germline, CDR1 SEHNR and CDR2 FQNEAQ (reference sequence). The CDR3 bases that were read are TGTGCCAGCAGCTTAGGGACAGGGGAGAAGGAGACG. Translation: CASSLGTGEKET. The CDR3 as a whole reads CASSLGTGEKETQYF.

As to this clone: The read comes to an end 3 residues before the CDR3 does, leaving the germline J gene to fill in the end. This sequence joins TRBV9 and TRBJ2-4, with 11 positions matching TRBD1. Germline V gene data show CDR1 as SGDLS and CDR2 as YYNGEE. The ends lost 0 bases at V and 7 bases at J; junction bases unmatched: 12. This CDR3 has 18 amino acids. CDR3 DNA, as far as it was read: TGTGCCAGCAGCGTAGCCCCGGACAGGGGGCTGGAGAGGAACATT. As protein: CASSVAPDRGLERNI. The full CDR3 protein reads CASSVAPDRGLERNIQYF.

Of note for this clone: The sequence runs out 3 residues before the end of the CDR3; the remainder is reconstructed from the germline J gene. The V call is TRBV2, the J call TRBJ2-3; 8 bases are a match to TRBD2. V gave up 5 bases and J gave up 8 bases; unmatched junction bases: 9. CDR1 is SNHLY, CDR2 FYNNEI, per germline. The CDR3 sequence is 14 residues long. The sequenced part of the CDR3 DNA is TGTGCCAGCAGTAAACTACTAGCGGAGGGTACG. This codes for CASSKLLAEGT. The entire CDR3 sequence reads CASSKLLAEGTQYF. Variable domain in full (rest from reference TRBV2 and TRBJ2-3): EPEVTQTPSHQVTQMGQEVILRCVPISNHLYFYWYRQILGQKVEFLVSFYNNEISEKSEIFDDQFSVERPDGSNFTLKIRSTKLEDSAMYFCASSKLLAEGTQYFGPGTRLTVL.